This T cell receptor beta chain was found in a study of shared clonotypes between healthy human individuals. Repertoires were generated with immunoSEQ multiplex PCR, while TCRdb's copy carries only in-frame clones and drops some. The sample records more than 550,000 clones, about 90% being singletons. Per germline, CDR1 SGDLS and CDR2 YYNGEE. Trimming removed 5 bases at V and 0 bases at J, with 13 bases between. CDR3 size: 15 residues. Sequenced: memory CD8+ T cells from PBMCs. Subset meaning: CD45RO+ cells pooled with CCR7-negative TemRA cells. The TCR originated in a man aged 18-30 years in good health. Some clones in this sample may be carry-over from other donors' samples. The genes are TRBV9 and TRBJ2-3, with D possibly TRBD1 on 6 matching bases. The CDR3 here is CASSPDRYSTDTQYF. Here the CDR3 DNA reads TGTGCCAGCAGTCCCGACAGGTATAGCACAGATACGCAGTATTTT.